Below, one T cell receptor beta chain is given with its context. Repertoires were generated with immunoSEQ multiplex PCR, while TCRdb's copy carries only in-frame clones and drops some. The sample lists roughly 60,000 clones, around 92% occurring once. The sample belongs to a study of technical replicates of blood from a handful of donors. V shed 3 bases, J shed 1 base, and the junction held 2 bases outside the gene matches. This CDR3 region has 16 residues. In germline, CDR1 is SEHNR, CDR2 FQNEAQ (reference sequence). The J gene is TRBJ1-3, the V gene TRBV7-9; 11 nucleotides match TRBD1. The source is a human donor in good health. Some clones in this sample may be carry-over from other donors' samples. The sample taken for sequencing was PBMCs. This chain's CDR3 is CASSFGTGGSGNTIYF. The CDR3 region has the DNA TGTGCCAGCAGCTTCGGGACAGGGGGTTCTGGAAACACCATATATTTT.